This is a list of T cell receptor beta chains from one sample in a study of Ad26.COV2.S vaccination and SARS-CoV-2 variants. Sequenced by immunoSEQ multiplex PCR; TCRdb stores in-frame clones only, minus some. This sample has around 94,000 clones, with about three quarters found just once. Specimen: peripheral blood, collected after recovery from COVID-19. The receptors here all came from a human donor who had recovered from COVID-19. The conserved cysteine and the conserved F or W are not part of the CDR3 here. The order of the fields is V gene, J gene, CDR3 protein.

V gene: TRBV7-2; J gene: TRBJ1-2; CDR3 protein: ASRSGTGVDGYT
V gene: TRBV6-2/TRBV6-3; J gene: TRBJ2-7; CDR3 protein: ASSYEASYYEQY
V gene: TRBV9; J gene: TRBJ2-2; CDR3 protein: ASSFPGVNTGELF
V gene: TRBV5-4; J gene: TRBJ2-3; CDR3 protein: ASSSYLAGTTSTDTQY
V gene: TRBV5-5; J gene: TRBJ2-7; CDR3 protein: ASMGGAYEQY
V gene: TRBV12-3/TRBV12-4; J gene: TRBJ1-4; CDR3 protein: ASSGTVVEKLF
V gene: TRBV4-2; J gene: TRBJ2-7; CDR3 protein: ASSQPSGGTYEQY
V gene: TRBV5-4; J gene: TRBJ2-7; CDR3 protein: ASSPDRAYEQY
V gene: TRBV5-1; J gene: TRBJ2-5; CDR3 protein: ASSLGLPVPETQY
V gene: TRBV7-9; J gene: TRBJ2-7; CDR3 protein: ASSLESGVTYEQY
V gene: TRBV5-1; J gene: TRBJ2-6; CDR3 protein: ASSFQGTGANVLT
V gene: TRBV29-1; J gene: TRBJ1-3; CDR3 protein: SVLLQGSSGNTIY
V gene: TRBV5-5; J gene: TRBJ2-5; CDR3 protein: ASSLLYQETQY
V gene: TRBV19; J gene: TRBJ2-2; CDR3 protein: ASSISGQGTGELF
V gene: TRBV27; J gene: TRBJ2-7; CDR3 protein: ASSFAAGGYYEQY
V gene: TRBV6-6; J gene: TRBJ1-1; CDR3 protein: ASSYSTGGTEAF
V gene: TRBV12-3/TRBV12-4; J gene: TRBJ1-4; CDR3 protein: ASRVEGGKLF
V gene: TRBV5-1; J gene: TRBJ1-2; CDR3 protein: ASSLGRGAPNGYT
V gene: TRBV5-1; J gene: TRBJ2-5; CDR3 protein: ASSILASGGETQY
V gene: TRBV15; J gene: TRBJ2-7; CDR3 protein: ATSRGQGVVYEQY
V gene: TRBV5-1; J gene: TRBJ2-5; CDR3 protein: ASSALGTQETQY
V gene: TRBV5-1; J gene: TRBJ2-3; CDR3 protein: ASSLGAPVIDTQY
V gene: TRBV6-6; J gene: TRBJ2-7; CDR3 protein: ASSYQLAREQY
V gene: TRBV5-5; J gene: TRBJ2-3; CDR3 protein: ASSVQGADTQY
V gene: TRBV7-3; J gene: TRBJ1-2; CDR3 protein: ASSLNGGTLYGYT
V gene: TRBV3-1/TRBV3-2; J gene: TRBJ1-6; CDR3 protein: ASSQTHSPLH
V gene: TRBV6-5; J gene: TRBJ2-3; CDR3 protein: ASRKGQSFTDTQY
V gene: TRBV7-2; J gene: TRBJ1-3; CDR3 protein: ASSTDGGGNTIY
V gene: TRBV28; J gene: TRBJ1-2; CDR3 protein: ASSLGGAQDGYT
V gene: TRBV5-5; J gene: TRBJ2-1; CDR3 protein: ASSLEGPSYNEQF
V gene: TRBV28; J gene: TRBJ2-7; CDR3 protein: ASRKYYEQY
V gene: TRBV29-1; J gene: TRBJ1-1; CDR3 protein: SVEGRFMNTEAF
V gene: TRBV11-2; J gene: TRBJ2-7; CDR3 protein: ASSVTGYEQY
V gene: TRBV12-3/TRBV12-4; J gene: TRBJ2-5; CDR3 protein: ASTRDRGGTQY
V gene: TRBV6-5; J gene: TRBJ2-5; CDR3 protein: ASSYSTGQETQY
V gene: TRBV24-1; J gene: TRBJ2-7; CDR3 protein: ATSDRTGTYEQY
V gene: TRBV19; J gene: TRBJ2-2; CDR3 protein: ASTAEGYVNTGELF
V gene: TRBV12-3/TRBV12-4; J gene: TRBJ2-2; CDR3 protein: ASSLINTGELF
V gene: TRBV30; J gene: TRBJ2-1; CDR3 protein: AWSVFGDEQF
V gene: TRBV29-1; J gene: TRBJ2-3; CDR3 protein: SEGGTSTDTQY
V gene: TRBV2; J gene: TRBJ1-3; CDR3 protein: ASSGGGAFGNTIY
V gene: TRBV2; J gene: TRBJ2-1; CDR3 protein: ASSPGVLGRNEQF
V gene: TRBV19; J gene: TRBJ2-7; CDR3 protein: ASSRTGERHEQY
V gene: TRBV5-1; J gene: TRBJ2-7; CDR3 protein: ASSWRTSGVTAYEQY
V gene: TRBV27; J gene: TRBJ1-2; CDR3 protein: ASSPSRSQGGYGYT
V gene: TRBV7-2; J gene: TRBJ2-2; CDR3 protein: ASSLGQNTGELF
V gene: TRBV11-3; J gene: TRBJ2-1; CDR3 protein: ASSATRGTGEQF
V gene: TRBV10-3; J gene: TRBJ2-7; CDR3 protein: AIRREGPYEQY
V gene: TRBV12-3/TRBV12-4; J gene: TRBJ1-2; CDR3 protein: ASSSSNRGYT
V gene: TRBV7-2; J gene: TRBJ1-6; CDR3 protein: ASSLGDLGRVSPLH
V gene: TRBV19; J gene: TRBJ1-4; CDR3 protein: ASREKVKLF
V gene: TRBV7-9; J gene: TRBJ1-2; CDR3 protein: ASSLGPGGLRGYT
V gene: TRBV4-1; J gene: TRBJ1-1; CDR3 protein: ASSRMGGLEAF
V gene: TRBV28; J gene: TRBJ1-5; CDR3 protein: ASSTDGQGAGTQH
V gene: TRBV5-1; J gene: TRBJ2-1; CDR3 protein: ASSFQGYEQF